The source of this TCR beta chain is a study of cytomegalovirus exposure and HLA in healthy donors. 60 Vbeta and 13 Jbeta primers were used in PCR. Generated by immunoSEQ multiplex PCR, the TCRdb table keeps only in-frame clones and is missing some. The data contain roughly 160,000 clones, around 80% of them seen just once; the ten biggest clones take up over 2.5%. Of note for this clone: The antigen remains undetermined.

Germline CDR1 and CDR2: SGHRS and YFSETQ. This CDR3 region has 19 residues. J gave up 5 bases and V 7 bases, and 26 bases lay outside the gene matches. The study, taken as a whole, reports: Several V segments, TRBV6-2 and TRBV6-3 among them, could not be told apart and were dropped.

This chain uses TRBV5-1 with TRBJ2-5; TRBD2 matches at 7 bases. This clonotype was obtained from a woman aged 45-65 years in good health and CMV-seropositive. The sequenced sample consisted of PBMCs. The CDR3 is CASGILPGGVGGEGETQYF. CDR3 sequence (DNA): TGCGCCAGCGGAATCTTGCCTGGGGGGGTTGGAGGAGAGGGCGAGACCCAGTACTTC.